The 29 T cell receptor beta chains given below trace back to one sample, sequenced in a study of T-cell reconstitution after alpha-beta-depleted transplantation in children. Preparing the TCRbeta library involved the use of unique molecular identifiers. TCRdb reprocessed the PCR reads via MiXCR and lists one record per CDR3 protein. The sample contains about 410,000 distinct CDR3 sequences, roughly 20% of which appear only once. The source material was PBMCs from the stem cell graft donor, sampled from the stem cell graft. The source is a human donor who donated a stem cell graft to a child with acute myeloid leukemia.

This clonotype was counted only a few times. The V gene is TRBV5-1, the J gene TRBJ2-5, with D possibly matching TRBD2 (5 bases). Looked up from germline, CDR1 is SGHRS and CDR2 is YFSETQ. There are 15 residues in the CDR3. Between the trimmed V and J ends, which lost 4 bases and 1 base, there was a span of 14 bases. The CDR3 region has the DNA TGCGCCAGCAGCACCCCGGACTTGGCCCAAGAGACCCAGTACTTC. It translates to CASSTPDLAQETQYF.

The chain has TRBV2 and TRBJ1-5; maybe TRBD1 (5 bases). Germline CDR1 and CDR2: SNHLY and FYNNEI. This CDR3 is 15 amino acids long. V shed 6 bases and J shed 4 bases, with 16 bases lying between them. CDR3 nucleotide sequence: TGTGCCAGCAGCATAACCACAGGAGTAAATCAGCCCCAGCATTTT. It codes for CASSITTGVNQPQHF.

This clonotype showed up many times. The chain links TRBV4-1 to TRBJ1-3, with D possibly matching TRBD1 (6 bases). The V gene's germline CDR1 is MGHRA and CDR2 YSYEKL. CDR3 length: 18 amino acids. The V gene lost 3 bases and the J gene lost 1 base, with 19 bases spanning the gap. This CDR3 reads CASSQGLQGILSGNTIYF. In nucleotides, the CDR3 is TGCGCCAGCAGCCAGGGATTACAGGGAATACTGTCTGGAAACACCATATATTTT.

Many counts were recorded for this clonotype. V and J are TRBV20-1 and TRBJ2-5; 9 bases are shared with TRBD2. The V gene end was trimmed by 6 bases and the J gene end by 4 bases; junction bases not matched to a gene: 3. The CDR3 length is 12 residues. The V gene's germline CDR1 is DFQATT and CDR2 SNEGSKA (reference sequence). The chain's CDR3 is CSAQLAGETQYF. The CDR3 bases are TGCAGTGCCCAACTAGCGGGAGAGACCCAGTACTTC.

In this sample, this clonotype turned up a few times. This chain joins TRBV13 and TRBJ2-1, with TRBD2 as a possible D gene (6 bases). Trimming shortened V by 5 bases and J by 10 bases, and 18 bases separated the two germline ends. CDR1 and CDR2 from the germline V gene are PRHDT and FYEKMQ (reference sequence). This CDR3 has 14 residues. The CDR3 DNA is TGTGCCAGCAGCCCCGCAGGCGGGATAAGGGAGCAGTTCTTC. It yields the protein CASSPAGGIREQFF.

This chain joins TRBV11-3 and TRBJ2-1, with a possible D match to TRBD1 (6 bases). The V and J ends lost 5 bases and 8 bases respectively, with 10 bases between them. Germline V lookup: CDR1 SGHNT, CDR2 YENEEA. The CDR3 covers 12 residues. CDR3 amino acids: CASSNAGDEQFF. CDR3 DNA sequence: TGTGCCAGCAGCAATGCAGGGGATGAGCAGTTCTTC.

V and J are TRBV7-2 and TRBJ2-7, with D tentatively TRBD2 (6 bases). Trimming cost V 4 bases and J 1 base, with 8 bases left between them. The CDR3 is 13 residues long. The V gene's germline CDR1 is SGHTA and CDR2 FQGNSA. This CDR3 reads CASSSDYSYEQYF. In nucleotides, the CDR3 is TGTGCCAGCAGCTCGGACTATTCCTACGAGCAGTACTTC.

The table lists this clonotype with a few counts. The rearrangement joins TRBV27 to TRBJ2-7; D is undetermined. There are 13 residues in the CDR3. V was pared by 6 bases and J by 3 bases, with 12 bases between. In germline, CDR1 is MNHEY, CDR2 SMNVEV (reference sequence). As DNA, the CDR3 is TGTGCCAGCAGCTCGACACCGAACTACGAGCAGTACTTC. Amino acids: CASSSTPNYEQYF.

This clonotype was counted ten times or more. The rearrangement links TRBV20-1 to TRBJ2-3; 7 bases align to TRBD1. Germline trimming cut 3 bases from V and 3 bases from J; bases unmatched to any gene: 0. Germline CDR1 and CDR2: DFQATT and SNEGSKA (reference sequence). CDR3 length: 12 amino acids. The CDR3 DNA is TGCAGTGCTAGGGGACAGACAGATACGCAGTATTTT. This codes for CSARGQTDTQYF.

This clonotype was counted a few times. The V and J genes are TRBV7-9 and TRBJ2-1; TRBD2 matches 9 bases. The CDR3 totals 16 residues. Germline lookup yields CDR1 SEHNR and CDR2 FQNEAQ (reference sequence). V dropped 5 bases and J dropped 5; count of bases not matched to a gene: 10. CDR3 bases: TGTGCCAGCAGCCCGCCGGCGGGAGGGCCCCACAATGAGCAGTTCTTC. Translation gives CASSPPAGGPHNEQFF.

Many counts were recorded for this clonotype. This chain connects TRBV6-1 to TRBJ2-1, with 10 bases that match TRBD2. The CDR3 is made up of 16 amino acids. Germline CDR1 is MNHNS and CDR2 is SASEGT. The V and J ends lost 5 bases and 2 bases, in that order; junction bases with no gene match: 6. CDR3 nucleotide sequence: TGTGCCAGCAGTCGAGGACTAGCGGTAGCCTACAATGAGCAGTTCTTC. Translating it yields CASSRGLAVAYNEQFF.

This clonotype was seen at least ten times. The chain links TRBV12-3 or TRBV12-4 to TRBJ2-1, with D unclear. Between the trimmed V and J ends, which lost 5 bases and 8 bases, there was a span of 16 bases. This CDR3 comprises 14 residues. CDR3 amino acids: CASSGGWGNDEQFF. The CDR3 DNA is TGTGCCAGCAGTGGCGGATGGGGTAACGATGAGCAGTTCTTC.

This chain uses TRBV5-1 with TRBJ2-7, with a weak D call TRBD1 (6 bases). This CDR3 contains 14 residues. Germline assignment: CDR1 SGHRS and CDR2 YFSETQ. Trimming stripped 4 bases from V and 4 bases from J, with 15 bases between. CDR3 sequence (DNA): TGCGCCAGCAGCCGTGGAGACAGGTTTTACGAGCAGTACTTC. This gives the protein CASSRGDRFYEQYF. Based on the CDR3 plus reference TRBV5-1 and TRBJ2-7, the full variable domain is KAGVTQTPRYLIKTRGQQVTLSCSPISGHRSVSWYQQTPGQGLQFLFEYFSETQRNKGNFPGRFSGRQFSNSRSEMNVSTLELGDSALYLCASSRGDRFYEQYFGPGTRLTVT.

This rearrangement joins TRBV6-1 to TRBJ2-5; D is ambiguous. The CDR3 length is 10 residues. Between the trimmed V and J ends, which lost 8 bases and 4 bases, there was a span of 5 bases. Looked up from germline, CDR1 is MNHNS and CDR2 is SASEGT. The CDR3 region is CASVRETQYF. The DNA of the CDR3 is TGTGCCAGCGTTAGAGAGACCCAGTACTTC.

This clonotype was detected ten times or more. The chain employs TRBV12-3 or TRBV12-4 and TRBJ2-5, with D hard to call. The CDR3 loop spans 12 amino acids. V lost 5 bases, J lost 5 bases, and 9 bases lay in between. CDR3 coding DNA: TGTGCCAGCAGTCGGGTAATGGAGACCCAGTACTTC. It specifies CASSRVMETQYF.

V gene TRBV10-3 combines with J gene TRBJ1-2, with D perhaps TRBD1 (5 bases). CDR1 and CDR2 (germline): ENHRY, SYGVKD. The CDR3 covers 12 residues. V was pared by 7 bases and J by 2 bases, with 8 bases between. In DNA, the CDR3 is TGTGCCATCATGGGGGGGAACTATGGCTACACCTTC. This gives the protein CAIMGGNYGYTF.

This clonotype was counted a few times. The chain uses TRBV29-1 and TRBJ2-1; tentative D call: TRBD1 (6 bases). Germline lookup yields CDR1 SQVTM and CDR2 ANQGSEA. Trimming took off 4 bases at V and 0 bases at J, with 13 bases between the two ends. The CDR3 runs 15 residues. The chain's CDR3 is CSVGQGQNSYNEQFF. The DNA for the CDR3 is TGCAGCGTTGGGCAGGGGCAAAACTCCTACAATGAGCAGTTCTTC.

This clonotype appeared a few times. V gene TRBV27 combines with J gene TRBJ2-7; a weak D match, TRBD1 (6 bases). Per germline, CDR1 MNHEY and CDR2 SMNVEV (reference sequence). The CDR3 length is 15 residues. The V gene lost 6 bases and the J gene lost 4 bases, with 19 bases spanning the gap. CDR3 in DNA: TGTGCCAGCAGGCGCGACAGGACATCTGATTACGAGCAGTACTTC. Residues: CASRRDRTSDYEQYF.

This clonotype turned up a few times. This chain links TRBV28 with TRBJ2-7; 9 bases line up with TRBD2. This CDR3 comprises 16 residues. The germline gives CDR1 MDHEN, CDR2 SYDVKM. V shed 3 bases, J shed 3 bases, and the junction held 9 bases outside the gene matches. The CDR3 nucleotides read TGTGCCAGCAGTTTGGAGGGACTAGCAGCCTACTACGAGCAGTACTTC. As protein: CASSLEGLAAYYEQYF.

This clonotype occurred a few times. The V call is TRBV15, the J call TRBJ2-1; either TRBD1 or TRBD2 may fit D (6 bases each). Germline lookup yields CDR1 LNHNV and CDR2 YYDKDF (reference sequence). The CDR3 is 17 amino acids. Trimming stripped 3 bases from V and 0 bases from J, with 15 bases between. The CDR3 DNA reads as TGTGCCACCAGCAGTTTAGGGGGGCCGAGCTCCTACAATGAGCAGTTCTTC. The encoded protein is CATSSLGGPSSYNEQFF.

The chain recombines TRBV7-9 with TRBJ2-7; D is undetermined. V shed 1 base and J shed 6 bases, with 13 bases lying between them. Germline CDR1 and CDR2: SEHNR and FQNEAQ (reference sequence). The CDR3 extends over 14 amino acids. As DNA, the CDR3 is TGTGCCAGCAGCTTAGACCGCGGCTTTGGCGAGCAGTACTTC. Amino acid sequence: CASSLDRGFGEQYF.

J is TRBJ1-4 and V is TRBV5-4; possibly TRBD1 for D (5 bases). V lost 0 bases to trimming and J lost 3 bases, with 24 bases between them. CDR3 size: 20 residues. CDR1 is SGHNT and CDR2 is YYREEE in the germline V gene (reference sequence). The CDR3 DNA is TGTGCCAGCAGCTTGGAGGGGACCCAGGGTTTGGGGGATCCTAATGAAAAACTGTTTTTT. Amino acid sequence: CASSLEGTQGLGDPNEKLFF. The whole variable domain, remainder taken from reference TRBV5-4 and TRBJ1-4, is ETGVTQSPTHLIKTRGQQVTLRCSSQSGHNTVSWYQQALGQGPQFIFQYYREEENGRGNFPPRFSGLQFPNYSSELNVNALELDDSALYLCASSLEGTQGLGDPNEKLFFGSGTQLSVL.

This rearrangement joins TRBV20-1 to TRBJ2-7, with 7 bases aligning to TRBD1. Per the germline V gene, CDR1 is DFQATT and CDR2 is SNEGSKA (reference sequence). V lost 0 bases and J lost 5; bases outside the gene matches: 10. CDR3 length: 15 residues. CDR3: CSARDLRQGGDEQYF. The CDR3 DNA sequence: TGCAGTGCTAGAGATTTGCGACAGGGTGGCGACGAGCAGTACTTC.

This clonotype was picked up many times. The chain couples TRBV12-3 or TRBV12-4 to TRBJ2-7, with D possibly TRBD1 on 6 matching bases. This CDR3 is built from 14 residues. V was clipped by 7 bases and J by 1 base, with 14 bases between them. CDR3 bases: TGTGCCAGCAAGCGGACAGACCCTTCCTACGAGCAGTACTTC. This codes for CASKRTDPSYEQYF.

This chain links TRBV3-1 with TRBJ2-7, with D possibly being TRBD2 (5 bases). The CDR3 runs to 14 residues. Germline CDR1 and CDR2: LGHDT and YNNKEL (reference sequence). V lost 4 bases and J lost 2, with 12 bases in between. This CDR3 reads CASSPGLNTYEQYF. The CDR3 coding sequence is TGTGCCAGCAGCCCAGGACTGAATACCTACGAGCAGTACTTC.

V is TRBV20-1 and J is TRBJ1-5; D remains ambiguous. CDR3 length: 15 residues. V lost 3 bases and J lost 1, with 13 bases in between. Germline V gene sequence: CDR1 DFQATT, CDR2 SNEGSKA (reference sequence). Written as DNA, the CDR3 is TGCAGTGCTAGTTCTGTGACACGGAGCAATCAGCCCCAGCATTTT. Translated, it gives CSASSVTRSNQPQHF.

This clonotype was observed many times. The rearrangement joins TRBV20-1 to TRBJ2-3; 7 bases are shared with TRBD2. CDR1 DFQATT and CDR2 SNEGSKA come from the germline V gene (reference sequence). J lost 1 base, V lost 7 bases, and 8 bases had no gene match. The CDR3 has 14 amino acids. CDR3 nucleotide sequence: TGCAGTGTCGGGGCCACTAGCGGCACAGATACGCAGTATTTT. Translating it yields CSVGATSGTDTQYF.

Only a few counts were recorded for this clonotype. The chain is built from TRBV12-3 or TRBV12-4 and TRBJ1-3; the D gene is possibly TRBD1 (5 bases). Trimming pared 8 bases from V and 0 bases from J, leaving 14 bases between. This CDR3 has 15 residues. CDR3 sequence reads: CASSPGAPSGNTIYF. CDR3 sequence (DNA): TGTGCCAGCTCCCCCGGGGCCCCCTCTGGAAACACCATATATTTT.

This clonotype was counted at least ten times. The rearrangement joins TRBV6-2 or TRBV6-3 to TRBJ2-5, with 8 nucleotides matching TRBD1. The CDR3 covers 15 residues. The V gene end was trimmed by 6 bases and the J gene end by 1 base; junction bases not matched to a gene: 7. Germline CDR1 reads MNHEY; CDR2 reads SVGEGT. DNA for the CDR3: TGTGCCAGCAGGAAACGCGGACAGGGCCAAGAGACCCAGTACTTC. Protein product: CASRKRGQGQETQYF.